There are a few counts of the clone carrying this TCR beta chain. V was cut by 1 base and J by 0 bases, with 10 bases left in between. The CDR3 covers 17 residues. Germline V lookup: CDR1 MGHRA, CDR2 YSYEKL. This specimen comes from a study of cytomegalovirus exposure and HLA in healthy donors. 13 Jbeta primers and 60 Vbeta primers were used for the PCR. Using immunoSEQ multiplex PCR, the repertoire was profiled, and TCRdb retains in-frame clones only, with some absent. Of under 200,000 clones in the sample, about two thirds were seen once. V and J are TRBV4-1 and TRBJ2-6, with a possible D match to TRBD1 (5 bases). The sample comprised PBMCs. This clonotype originated in a woman aged 18-29 years in good health and CMV-seropositive. CDR3 protein: CASSQADTSSGANVLTF. The CDR3 DNA is TGCGCCAGCAGCCAAGCGGACACAAGCTCTGGGGCCAACGTCCTGACTTTC.